Following are 23 T cell receptor beta chains from one sample sequenced in a study of T cell responses to AZD1222 COVID-19 vaccine. The protocol was immunoSEQ multiplex PCR, while the TCRdb copy is restricted to in-frame clones and leaves out a portion. The repertoire holds 110,000 or so clones, with roughly nine tenths as singletons. The sample here was peripheral blood, taken on day 0 of MenACWY control vaccination. All receptors come from an adult in good health.

In its sample, this clone was seen a few times. The genes are TRBV3-1 (or the pseudogene TRBV3-2) and TRBJ1-3; D remains ambiguous. CDR3 size: 20 residues. Germline lookup yields CDR1 LGHDT and CDR2 YNNKEL (reference sequence). V gave up 0 bases and J gave up 3 bases, with 24 bases separating them. The CDR3: CASSQDLLMEDYEGGNTIYF. In DNA form, the CDR3 reads TGTGCCAGCAGCCAAGATCTTTTAATGGAGGATTATGAAGGTGGAAACACCATATATTTT.

This sequence joins TRBV7-2 and TRBJ2-1, with 9 bases identical to TRBD2. The CDR3 contains 17 residues. The junction had 18 bases not matched to a gene; V was cut back by 8 bases and J by 7 bases. Looked up from germline, CDR1 is SGHTA and CDR2 is FQGNSA. This chain's CDR3 is CASGTLAGDKKGNEQFF. In DNA form, the CDR3 reads TGTGCCAGCGGCACCTTAGCGGGGGACAAAAAGGGGAATGAGCAGTTCTTC.

J is TRBJ1-2 and V is TRBV5-1; TRBD1 aligns across 9 bases. Per the germline V gene, CDR1 is SGHRS and CDR2 is YFSETQ. The CDR3 is 17 residues long. V lost 0 bases to trimming and J lost 6 bases; unmatched junction nucleotides: 12. For the CDR3, the DNA is TGCGCCAGCAGCTTGGGCCCCGGGACAGGGTCCGAAAATGGCTACACCTTC. Translated: CASSLGPGTGSENGYTF.

This clone showed up many times. This sequence joins TRBV12-3 or TRBV12-4 and TRBJ2-7; D is possibly TRBD1 (6 bases). This CDR3 region has 13 residues. The V and J ends lost 6 bases and 3 bases respectively, with 12 bases between them. CDR3 residues: CASSRARGYEQYF. In nucleotides, the CDR3 is TGTGCCAGCAGCCGGGCCAGGGGCTACGAGCAGTACTTC.

The chain combines TRBV28 with TRBJ1-1; 7 nucleotides agree with TRBD1. The length of the CDR3 is 16 residues. Germline CDR1 and CDR2: MDHEN and SYDVKM. With 5 bases clipped from V and 0 bases from J, the junction kept 9 bases outside the gene matches. The CDR3 region is CASSHRQGPLNTEAFF. The CDR3 DNA reads TGTGCCAGCAGTCATCGACAGGGCCCTCTGAACACTGAAGCTTTCTTT.

This rearrangement joins TRBV5-1 to TRBJ1-1; D unresolved. This CDR3 spans 14 amino acids. The germline gives CDR1 SGHRS, CDR2 YFSETQ. V lost 0 bases, J lost 1 base, and 7 bases lay in between. The CDR3, as DNA: TGCGCCAGCAGCTTGGCCTCGGGGAACACTGAAGCTTTCTTT. As protein: CASSLASGNTEAFF.

This chain links TRBV5-4 with TRBJ2-1; TRBD1 agrees at 9 bases. V was clipped by 4 bases and J by 6 bases; unmatched bases: 11. The CDR3 extends over 16 amino acids. Germline V gene sequence: CDR1 SGHNT, CDR2 YYREEE (reference sequence). CDR3 DNA sequence: TGTGCCAGCAGCCGGGGTCAGGACAGGGGTACCAATGAGCAGTTCTTC. It specifies CASSRGQDRGTNEQFF. Variable domain in full (rest from reference TRBV5-4 and TRBJ2-1): ETGVTQSPTHLIKTRGQQVTLRCSSQSGHNTVSWYQQALGQGPQFIFQYYREEENGRGNFPPRFSGLQFPNYSSELNVNALELDDSALYLCASSRGQDRGTNEQFFGPGTRLTVL.

The V gene is TRBV5-1, the J gene TRBJ1-1; 8 bases match TRBD1. V lost 4 bases and J lost 4; bases outside the gene matches: 6. Germline CDR1 and CDR2: SGHRS and YFSETQ. The CDR3 is made up of 14 amino acids. CDR3 sequence reads: CASSRGQAITEAFF. CDR3 bases: TGCGCCAGCAGCCGGGGACAGGCTATCACTGAAGCTTTCTTT.

The chain has TRBV5-6 and TRBJ2-2; D is uncertain. Per germline, CDR1 SGHDT and CDR2 YYEEEE. The CDR3 contains 13 residues. Trimming removed 3 bases at V and 5 bases at J, with 8 bases between. The CDR3 DNA reads TGTGCCAGCAGCTGGTATGGAACCGGGGAGCTGTTTTTT. Protein sequence: CASSWYGTGELFF.

The rearrangement joins TRBV27 to TRBJ2-7; maybe TRBD1 (6 bases). V lost 3 bases and J lost 5, with 17 bases in between. Germline CDR1 and CDR2: MNHEY and SMNVEV (reference sequence). CDR3 length: 15 residues. The DNA for the CDR3 is TGTGCCAGCAGTTTTACAGGCACAGGGTGGGACGAGCAGTACTTC. It encodes CASSFTGTGWDEQYF.

V usage is TRBV7-8 and J usage is TRBJ1-1; possibly TRBD1 for D (5 bases). CDR1 is SGHVS and CDR2 is FQNEAQ in the germline V gene. V gave up 2 bases and J gave up 1 base, with 8 bases separating them. The CDR3 extends over 14 amino acids. The CDR3 sequence is CASSLFGGNTEAFF. CDR3 DNA: TGTGCCAGCAGCTTATTTGGGGGGAACACTGAAGCTTTCTTT. The full variable domain, with the rest looked up from reference TRBV7-8 and TRBJ1-1, is GAGVSQSPRYKVAKRGQDVALRCDPISGHVSLFWYQQALGQGPEFLTYFQNEAQLDKSGLPSDRFFAERPEGSVSTLKIQRTQQEDSAVYLCASSLFGGNTEAFFGQGTRLTVV.

This chain uses TRBV3-1 (or the pseudogene TRBV3-2) with TRBJ2-7; 7 bases align to TRBD1. Germline CDR1 LGHDT, CDR2 YNNKEL (reference sequence). V trimming: 1 base; J trimming: 0 bases; junction bases outside the gene matches: 9. CDR3 length: 17 residues. The CDR3 DNA sequence: TGTGCCAGCAGCCAAGGAGGTTTGGCAGGGGGCTCCTACGAGCAGTACTTC. It translates to CASSQGGLAGGSYEQYF.

This rearrangement joins TRBV10-3 to TRBJ1-1; D perhaps matches TRBD1 (5 bases). Germline V gene lookup returns CDR1 ENHRY and CDR2 SYGVKD. V lost 6 bases and J 4 bases, leaving 15 bases between the germline ends. This CDR3 has 14 amino acids. The CDR3 nucleotides read TGTGCCATCAGATCAGGGACGGGGAGCACTGAAGCTTTCTTT. It specifies CAIRSGTGSTEAFF.

The J gene is TRBJ2-2, the V gene TRBV2; the match to TRBD2 covers 14 bases. With 6 bases clipped from V and 3 bases from J, the junction kept 3 bases outside the gene matches. This CDR3 is 16 amino acids long. Germline V lookup: CDR1 SNHLY, CDR2 FYNNEI. CDR3 in DNA: TGTGCCAGCAGGGGACTAGCGGGGGAACACACCGGGGAGCTGTTTTTT. Translated, it gives CASRGLAGEHTGELFF.

V is TRBV6-2 or TRBV6-3 and J is TRBJ2-7; D may be TRBD2 (7 bases). V lost 3 bases, J lost 5 bases, and 17 bases lay in between. The CDR3 spans 15 residues. Germline lookup yields CDR1 MNHEY and CDR2 SVGEGT. The CDR3 spells CASSYPNGGHDEQYF. Here the CDR3 DNA reads TGTGCCAGCAGTTATCCGAACGGGGGGCACGACGAGCAGTACTTC.

This clone is a singleton in its sample. This chain uses TRBV11-2 with TRBJ1-1; D is unresolved. The CDR3 is 13 residues long. Between the trimmed V and J ends, which lost 5 bases and 1 base, there was a span of 8 bases. Germline V gene lookup returns CDR1 SGHAT and CDR2 FQNNGV. DNA for the CDR3: TGTGCCAGCAGCCCCGTTCGGAACACTGAAGCTTTCTTT. Translating gives CASSPVRNTEAFF.

V gene TRBV4-2 combines with J gene TRBJ2-1; D gene unclear. Trimming removed 1 base at V and 8 bases at J, with 9 bases between. Germline V gene sequence: CDR1 LGHNA, CDR2 YNFKEQ. This CDR3 has 13 amino acids. Here the CDR3 reads CASSQAGGDEQFF. The DNA of the CDR3 is TGTGCCAGCAGCCAAGCAGGTGGTGATGAGCAGTTCTTC.

The chain employs TRBV4-3 and TRBJ2-7; D may be TRBD2 (5 bases). Deletions cut 3 bases from V and 10 bases from J, with 16 bases between. CDR1 LGHNA and CDR2 YSLEER come from the germline V gene. The CDR3 is made up of 13 amino acids. The CDR3 spells CASSQGIMREQYF. The DNA of the CDR3 is TGCGCCAGCAGCCAGGGGATCATGAGGGAACAGTACTTC.

The rearrangement joins TRBV18 to TRBJ1-2, with TRBD1 identical over 12 bases. This CDR3 has 16 residues. V shed 8 bases and J 4 bases; nucleotides not matched to a gene: 11. Germline assignment: CDR1 KGHSH and CDR2 LQKENI. The DNA of the CDR3 is TGTGCCAGCGCGACCGGGACAGGGGGCAACGGCTATGGCTACACCTTC. Translating it yields CASATGTGGNGYGYTF.

This chain joins TRBV9 and TRBJ1-2; the D is unclear. V was cut by 6 bases and J by 4 bases, with 10 bases left in between. Germline CDR1 SGDLS, CDR2 YYNGEE. This CDR3 is 12 amino acids long. This chain's CDR3 is CASTLTGYGYTF. The CDR3 DNA follows: TGTGCCAGCACCCTGACGGGCTATGGCTACACCTTC.

V is TRBV5-1 and J is TRBJ2-7; D is perhaps TRBD2 (5 bases). CDR1 is SGHRS and CDR2 is YFSETQ in the germline V gene. The CDR3 extends over 12 amino acids. With 5 bases removed from V and 3 bases from J, the gap between germline ends came to 9 bases. CDR3 residues: CASSPEGYEQYF. As DNA, the CDR3 is TGCGCCAGCAGTCCCGAGGGCTACGAGCAGTACTTC.

The chain employs TRBV9 and TRBJ2-2; 10 bases align to TRBD1. Trimming at V came to 0 bases and at J to 4 bases, leaving 3 bases not matched to a gene. CDR1 is SGDLS, CDR2 YYNGEE, per germline. The CDR3 is 16 residues long. DNA for the CDR3: TGTGCCAGCAGCGTAGAGGGACAGGGGTTCACCGGGGAGCTGTTTTTT. Translated, it gives CASSVEGQGFTGELFF.

The rearrangement uses TRBV9 and TRBJ1-1; D gene ambiguous. The CDR3 runs to 15 residues. Trimming stripped 0 bases from V and 0 bases from J, with 9 bases between. The germline gives CDR1 SGDLS, CDR2 YYNGEE. CDR3 sequence: CASSVAGNMNTEAFF. As DNA, the CDR3 is TGTGCCAGCAGCGTAGCTGGGAACATGAACACTGAAGCTTTCTTT.